This T cell receptor beta chain stems from a study of blood T cell repertoires in COVID-19. V lost 5 bases, J lost 6 bases, and 6 bases stayed unmatched. The CDR3 totals 15 residues. Germline values: CDR1 SGHTA, CDR2 FQGTGA. Here immunoSEQ multiplex PCR was the method, and the copy in TCRdb shows in-frame clones only, minus some. The sample holds under 500,000 clones, about 85% seen once. The chain joins TRBV7-3 to TRBJ2-7; TRBD2 aligns across 14 bases. This TCR was sampled from a woman between 18 and 29 years old with acute COVID-19. Sequenced input: PBMCs or T cells enriched from blood (not recorded which). The CDR3 sequence is CASSQGTSGGGEQYF. The CDR3 DNA reads TGTGCCAGCAGCCAGGGGACTAGCGGGGGCGGCGAGCAGTACTTC.